These 13 T cell receptor beta chains were sequenced from one sample in a study of blood T cells in healthy people across ages. A sample-barcoded 5' primer and a J-beta primer mix were used in a second PCR of about 6 to 11 cycles. TCRdb used MiXCR to reprocess the 5' RACE reads, holding one entry per CDR3 protein. The sample holds 1.5 million to 2 million distinct CDR3 sequences; about 50% are singletons and the top ten take around 2.1%. The source material was blood. These receptors originate from a woman between 40 and 50 years old in good health.

This rearrangement joins TRBV5-1 to TRBJ1-2, with 10 bases that match TRBD1. The V and J ends lost 6 bases and 4 bases, in that order; junction bases with no gene match: 9. The CDR3 covers 15 residues. The germline V gene encodes CDR1 SGHRS and CDR2 YFSETQ. The CDR3 nucleotides read TGCGCCAGCAACTACAGACAGGGGGCGTCCTATGGCTACACCTTC. Translated, it gives CASNYRQGASYGYTF.

This clonotype was recorded once. The chain couples TRBV7-8 to TRBJ2-5; 7 positions agree with TRBD1. The end of the DNA fits TRBJ2-7 better, so the J call may be wrong. This CDR3 contains 16 residues. Germline CDR1 is SGHVS and CDR2 is FQNEAQ. CDR3 amino acids: CASRLSVTGARYEQYF. DNA of the CDR3: TGTGCCAGCAGACTCTCCGTCACAGGGGCTCGGTACGAGCAGTACTTC.

This clonotype was detected a few times. CDR3 region: CASSLAPGNQPQHF. The CDR3 DNA reads TGTGCCAGCAGCTTAGCGCCAGGCAATCAGCCCCAGCATTTT. The chain joins TRBV7-2 to TRBJ1-5; no definite D call. The ends were cut back, 0 bases at V and 2 bases at J, with 5 bases in the middle. Germline CDR1 and CDR2: SGHTA and FQGNSA. CDR3 length: 14 residues.

This clonotype appeared a few times. The V gene is TRBV12-3 or TRBV12-4, the J gene TRBJ2-5; tentatively, D is TRBD2 (6 bases). Trimming left V 6 bases short and J 5 bases short, with 19 bases between. This CDR3 spans 15 amino acids. The CDR3 DNA is TGTGCCAGCAGAACTACAGGACTTGGGGGGGAGACCCAGTACTTC. Translation gives CASRTTGLGGETQYF.

CDR3 nucleotides: TGTGCCAGCAGCTGGGGGGGACAGTACTATGGCTACACCTTC. Translating it yields CASSWGGQYYGYTF. The genes are TRBV7-2 and TRBJ1-2; 7 bases are a match to TRBD1. Germline V lookup: CDR1 SGHTA, CDR2 FQGNSA. The V segment lost 4 bases and the J segment 3 bases; nucleotides outside the gene matches: 5. CDR3 length: 14 amino acids. The whole variable domain, remainder taken from reference TRBV7-2 and TRBJ1-2, is GAGVSQSPSNKVTEKGKDVELRCDPISGHTALYWYRQSLGQGLEFLIYFQGNSAPDKSGLPSDRFSAERTGGSVSTLTIQRTQQEDSAVYLCASSWGGQYYGYTFGSGTRLTVV.

The chain has TRBV9 and TRBJ1-2, with D uncertain. Trimming removed 0 bases at V and 1 base at J, with 10 bases between. Per the germline V gene, CDR1 is SGDLS and CDR2 is YYNGEE. The CDR3 totals 15 residues. CDR3 nucleotides: TGTGCCAGCAGCGTAGCTGACGGATTTAACTATGGCTACACCTTC. It translates to CASSVADGFNYGYTF.

The J gene is TRBJ2-1, the V gene TRBV20-1; 8 positions agree with TRBD1. The germline V gene has CDR1 DFQATT and CDR2 SNEGSKA (reference sequence). The V gene end was trimmed by 6 bases and the J gene end by 4 bases; junction bases not matched to a gene: 20. This CDR3 spans 18 amino acids. The CDR3 region has the DNA TGCAGTGCCCACGACCGACAGGGGACCGATCCCCTTTACAATGAGCAGTTCTTC. It encodes CSAHDRQGTDPLYNEQFF.

This clonotype was seen only a few times. J is TRBJ2-3 and V is TRBV6-6, with D uncertain. V was shortened by 7 bases and J by 2 bases, with 7 bases between the two germline ends. CDR1 and CDR2 (germline): MNHNY, SVGAGI (reference sequence). The CDR3 is made up of 12 amino acids. CDR3 in amino acids: CASTKSTDTQYF. In DNA, the CDR3 is TGTGCCAGCACAAAGTCCACAGATACGCAGTATTTT.

V gene TRBV10-3 combines with J gene TRBJ2-3; 8 bases align to TRBD2. CDR1 is ENHRY and CDR2 is SYGVKD in the germline V gene. The CDR3 is 15 amino acids. The trim removed 4 bases at V and 1 base at J, leaving 4 bases unmatched. DNA for the CDR3: TGTGCCATCAGTGTCGCGGGGGGCCGCACAGATACGCAGTATTTT. Translation: CAISVAGGRTDTQYF.

The chain couples TRBV6-2 or TRBV6-3 to TRBJ2-5, with TRBD1 matching over 8 bases. Per germline, CDR1 MNHEY and CDR2 SVGEGT. The CDR3 is 15 amino acids. With V trimmed by 2 bases and J by 3 bases, 5 bases remained unmatched. DNA for the CDR3: TGTGCCAGCAGTTACCCCAGGGGGCTGAAAGAGACCCAGTACTTC. Translation: CASSYPRGLKETQYF.

The rearrangement joins TRBV7-2 to TRBJ2-7, with a tentative D call TRBD2 (6 bases). CDR3 length: 15 residues. The germline gives CDR1 SGHTA, CDR2 FQGNSA. The V gene lost 2 bases and the J gene lost 4 bases, with 15 bases spanning the gap. The CDR3 nucleotides read TGTGCCAGCAGCTTAACTACCGGGACTCAGTACGAGCAGTACTTC. Its translation is CASSLTTGTQYEQYF.

The rearrangement links TRBV28 to TRBJ2-5; D remains ambiguous. The DNA end lines up better with TRBJ2-7; the J call may be wrong. The CDR3 sequence is 15 residues long. Germline CDR1 and CDR2: MDHEN and SYDVKM. The CDR3 DNA reads as TGTGCCAGCAGAATAGGGCCGGGTTCCCCCTACGAGCAGTACTTC. Protein product: CASRIGPGSPYEQYF.

The gene calls are TRBV5-6 and TRBJ2-1; the D is unclear. Looked up from germline, CDR1 is SGHDT and CDR2 is YYEEEE. CDR3 length: 13 amino acids. V shed 0 bases and J shed 14 bases, with 15 bases lying between them. The CDR3 reads CASSLDWGRHEFF. The CDR3 region has the DNA TGTGCCAGCAGCTTGGATTGGGGAAGACACGAGTTCTTC.